This T cell receptor beta chain was documented in a study of T cell responses to AZD1222 COVID-19 vaccine. Study-level findings and limits: Only a handful of AZD1222 recipients, several in all, had baseline seropositivity.

V dropped 2 bases and J dropped 5; count of bases not matched to a gene: 6. Germline values: CDR1 MRHNA, CDR2 SNTAGT. The CDR3 loop spans 15 amino acids. This table comes from immunoSEQ multiplex PCR, and its TCRdb copy is limited to in-frame clones, with some not included. This sample carries 200,000 or so clones, under 95% of them seen once, and the ten largest clones take around 1%. A remark on this clone: Antigen unknown.

The specimen was peripheral blood, collected 28 days after the second AZD1222 dose. The receptor's source is an adult who received the AZD1222 COVID-19 vaccine. The gene calls are TRBV6-4 and TRBJ2-3, with 8 bases that match TRBD2. CDR3 sequence (DNA): TGTGCCAGCAGTGACGGTAGCGGGGACCTAGATACGCAGTATTTT. Encoded protein: CASSDGSGDLDTQYF.